The 23 T cell receptor beta chains in this list originate from one sample, sequenced in a study of blood T cell repertoires in COVID-19. Clones were read by immunoSEQ multiplex PCR, and TCRdb kept only the in-frame ones, dropping some. The profile shows about 69,000 clones, 65% to 90% of them singletons. Sequenced: peripheral blood. These receptors originate from an elderly man with acute or convalescent COVID-19.

V and J are TRBV2 and TRBJ2-1, with D perhaps matching TRBD1 (5 bases). This CDR3 has 13 residues. V was trimmed by 2 bases and J by 10 bases, leaving 12 bases between them. Germline lookup yields CDR1 SNHLY and CDR2 FYNNEI. The CDR3 nucleotides read TGTGCCAGCAGTGAAAGTGTAAGGGGCGAGCAGTTCTTC. Amino acid sequence: CASSESVRGEQFF.

The rearrangement uses TRBV11-3 and TRBJ2-1, with a possible D match to TRBD2 (5 bases). This CDR3 is 15 amino acids long. Trimming cost V 0 bases and J 6 bases, with 12 bases left between them. Germline loops: CDR1 SGHNT, CDR2 YENEEA. The CDR3 is CASSLDLGLINEQFF. The CDR3 nucleotides read TGTGCCAGCAGCTTAGATCTAGGACTCATCAATGAGCAGTTCTTC.

This rearrangement joins TRBV6-5 to TRBJ1-3; D is ambiguous. V was trimmed by 7 bases and J by 0 bases, leaving 4 bases between them. CDR3 length: 12 residues. In germline, CDR1 is MNHEY, CDR2 SVGAGI. CDR3 nucleotides: TGTGCCAGCACCCACTCTGGAAACACCATATATTTT. Protein: CASTHSGNTIYF.

The chain combines TRBV6-5 with TRBJ2-1; 9 nucleotides line up with TRBD1. The CDR3 has 16 residues. Trimming took 0 bases from V and 6 from J; bases not matched to a gene: 6. Per germline, CDR1 MNHEY and CDR2 SVGAGI. The CDR3 spells CASSYSAQGAGNEQFF. In nucleotides, the CDR3 is TGTGCCAGCAGTTACTCTGCACAGGGGGCTGGCAATGAGCAGTTCTTC.

The chain links TRBV7-2 to TRBJ1-1; the match to TRBD1 covers 9 bases. Germline V CDR1 and CDR2: SGHTA, FQGNSA. There are 16 residues in the CDR3. V gave up 2 bases and J gave up 1 base; unmatched junction bases: 5. The DNA of the CDR3 is TGTGCCAGCAGCTTATCACAGGGGGCGGGGAACACTGAAGCTTTCTTT. Translating gives CASSLSQGAGNTEAFF.

This clone was recorded once. V usage is TRBV5-4 and J usage is TRBJ2-7, with TRBD2 matching over 9 bases. The ends lost 0 bases at V and 7 bases at J; junction bases unmatched: 14. Germline CDR1 SGHNT, CDR2 YYREEE (reference sequence). The length of the CDR3 is 17 residues. The CDR3: CASSLALAGVGPREQYF. The CDR3 DNA is TGTGCCAGCAGCTTGGCGTTAGCGGGAGTGGGCCCTCGGGAGCAGTACTTC.

A remark on this clone: The junction shows a germline mismatch at one end, possibly a read error. This rearrangement joins TRBV11-2 to TRBJ2-1, with TRBD1 as a possible D gene (8 bases). This CDR3 has 18 residues. CDR1 and CDR2 from the germline V gene are SGHAT and FQNNGV. CDR3 residues: CASTLDRGAGRIDNEQFF. In DNA form, the CDR3 reads TGTGCCAGCACCTTAGACAGGGGCGCCGGGAGGATCGACAATGAGCAGTTCTTC. Filled out from reference TRBV11-2 and TRBJ2-1, the complete variable domain reads EAGVAQSPRYKIIEKRQSVAFWCNPISGHATLYWYQQILGQGPKLLIQFQNNGVVDDSQLPKDRFSAERLKGVDSTLKIQPAKLEDSAVYLCASTLDRGAGRIDNEQFFGPGTRLTVL.

The chain is built from TRBV9 and TRBJ1-3, with TRBD1 as a possible D gene (5 bases). Germline V gives CDR1 SGDLS, CDR2 YYNGEE. V was cut by 1 base and J by 0 bases, with 8 bases left in between. CDR3 length: 15 amino acids. The CDR3 DNA sequence: TGTGCCAGCAGCGTATCACAGGCCTCTGGAAACACCATATATTTT. This gives the protein CASSVSQASGNTIYF.

The rearrangement uses TRBV28 and TRBJ2-2; the match to TRBD2 covers 9 bases. Germline CDR1 reads MDHEN; CDR2 reads SYDVKM. V was clipped by 7 bases and J by 4 bases; unmatched bases: 4. The CDR3 contains 14 residues. The CDR3 nucleotides read TGTGCCAGCAAAACTAGCGGGCCCACCGGGGAGCTGTTTTTT. Residues: CASKTSGPTGELFF.

The DNA of the CDR3 is TGTGCCAGTAGTATCGGGGACAGGGCCGGTCGCAGGCAGCCCCAGCATTTT. This sequence encodes CASSIGDRAGRRQPQHF. The gene calls are TRBV19 and TRBJ1-5; TRBD1 agrees at 9 bases. With V trimmed by 3 bases and J by 7 bases, 13 bases remained unmatched. The CDR3 contains 17 residues. Germline V lookup: CDR1 LNHDA, CDR2 SQIVND (reference sequence).

The chain employs TRBV7-2 and TRBJ1-4; D is ambiguous. Germline V gene lookup returns CDR1 SGHTA and CDR2 FQGNSA. CDR3 length equals 13 residues. Trimming left V 1 base short and J 14 bases short, with 14 bases between. CDR3 in DNA: TGTGCCAGCAGCTTAGACGGCCCTGGAGGGCTGTTTTTT. Translation: CASSLDGPGGLFF.

The chain is built from TRBV19 and TRBJ2-3, with 8 bases lining up with TRBD2. The J segment lost 1 base and the V segment lost 4 bases, leaving 7 bases of the junction unmatched. Germline V gene data show CDR1 as LNHDA and CDR2 as SQIVND (reference sequence). This CDR3 is built from 16 residues. The CDR3 DNA reads TGTGCCAGTAGTAGACGGGAGGGCCTAGGCACAGATACGCAGTATTTT. This encodes CASSRREGLGTDTQYF.

This chain connects TRBV30 to TRBJ1-2, with 7 bases fitting TRBD1. V was clipped by 2 bases and J by 2 bases; unmatched bases: 8. Germline CDR1 is GTSNPN and CDR2 is SVGIG (reference sequence). The CDR3 consists of 15 residues. Written as DNA, the CDR3 is TGTGCCTGGAGTTTTAGGGGGCGCGTGAACTATGGCTACACCTTC. It encodes CAWSFRGRVNYGYTF.

The V and J genes are TRBV5-4 and TRBJ2-1, with 13 bases lining up with TRBD2. The trim removed 4 bases at V and 9 bases at J, leaving 7 bases unmatched. CDR3 length equals 15 residues. Germline CDR1 and CDR2: SGHNT and YYREEE (reference sequence). CDR3 in amino acids: CASSQGLAGRAEQFF. In DNA form, the CDR3 reads TGTGCCAGCAGCCAGGGACTAGCGGGAAGGGCTGAGCAGTTCTTC.

The chain links TRBV24-1 to TRBJ2-1; 12 nucleotides align to TRBD2. Per germline, CDR1 KGHDR and CDR2 SFDVKD. With V trimmed by 1 base and J by 5 bases, 5 bases remained unmatched. This CDR3 is built from 17 residues. The CDR3 sequence is CATSDLGLAGGNNEQFF. For the CDR3, the DNA is TGTGCCACCAGTGATTTAGGTCTAGCGGGAGGGAACAATGAGCAGTTCTTC.

This clone was observed a single time. J is TRBJ1-2 and V is TRBV24-1; 8 nucleotides agree with TRBD1. V was clipped by 3 bases and J by 6 bases; unmatched bases: 8. Germline V gene data show CDR1 as KGHDR and CDR2 as SFDVKD. The CDR3 spans 15 residues. CDR3 amino acids: CATSDPGTGHDGYTF. The CDR3 DNA reads TGTGCCACCAGTGATCCCGGGACAGGACATGATGGCTACACCTTC.

The chain couples TRBV7-6 to TRBJ2-2; 7 bases map to TRBD1. In germline, CDR1 is SGHVS, CDR2 FNYEAQ. The CDR3 loop spans 16 amino acids. The V gene end was trimmed by 5 bases and the J gene end by 4 bases; junction bases not matched to a gene: 10. The CDR3 sequence: CASSPTFDRATGELFF. The CDR3 DNA follows: TGTGCCAGCAGCCCCACCTTCGACAGGGCCACCGGGGAGCTGTTTTTT.

This sequence joins TRBV6-6 and TRBJ1-5; 9 positions match TRBD1. V lost 6 bases, J lost 1 base, and 10 bases stayed unmatched. The CDR3 has 17 residues. Germline loops: CDR1 MNHNY, CDR2 SVGAGI (reference sequence). This chain's CDR3 is CASRRPTGGISNQPQHF. CDR3 nucleotides: TGTGCCAGCAGACGACCGACAGGGGGGATCAGCAATCAGCCCCAGCATTTT.

V is TRBV7-8 and J is TRBJ2-7; 8 bases line up with TRBD2. Trimming removed 4 bases from V and 2 bases from J; junction bases left unmatched: 7. The V gene's germline CDR1 is SGHVS and CDR2 FQNEAQ. The CDR3 is 15 amino acids. The CDR3 bases are TGTGCCAGCAGCTCTTCTAGCGGGCGTACCTACGAGCAGTACTTC. Protein: CASSSSSGRTYEQYF.

The J gene is TRBJ1-6, the V gene TRBV27; maybe TRBD1 (5 bases). V shed 3 bases and J shed 3 bases, with 15 bases lying between them. From germline, CDR1 is MNHEY and CDR2 SMNVEV (reference sequence). This CDR3 contains 17 residues. CDR3 sequence: CASSFNNQGYYNSPLHF. In DNA, the CDR3 is TGTGCCAGCAGTTTTAATAATCAGGGCTACTATAATTCACCCCTCCACTTT.

The J gene is TRBJ2-7, the V gene TRBV2; possibly TRBD1 for D (5 bases). The germline gives CDR1 SNHLY, CDR2 FYNNEI. The length of the CDR3 is 15 residues. Trimming left V 7 bases short and J 3 bases short, with 19 bases between. CDR3 loop: CASMSSRGLIYEQYF. CDR3 sequence (DNA): TGTGCCAGCATGTCGTCTAGGGGTCTGATCTACGAGCAGTACTTC.

The chain is built from TRBV5-4 and TRBJ1-5, with 9 bases identical to TRBD1. With V trimmed by 3 bases and J by 2 bases, 3 bases remained unmatched. This CDR3 is 15 amino acids long. Germline loops: CDR1 SGHNT, CDR2 YYREEE (reference sequence). CDR3 sequence reads: CASSWGQGGNQPQHF. Here the CDR3 DNA reads TGTGCCAGCAGCTGGGGACAGGGTGGCAATCAGCCCCAGCATTTT.

This clone occurred a few times. V usage is TRBV5-8 and J usage is TRBJ1-5; D is possibly TRBD1 (6 bases). Looked up from germline, CDR1 is SGHTS and CDR2 is YDEGEE. This CDR3 has 15 residues. V gave up 4 bases and J gave up 3 bases, with 14 bases separating them. CDR3 residues: CASSRGAGINQPQHF. CDR3 nucleotide sequence: TGTGCCAGCAGCCGGGGGGCAGGGATCAATCAGCCCCAGCATTTT.